The present TCR beta chain was sequenced within a study of PD-1 blockade in classical Hodgkin lymphoma. TCRdb keeps only in-frame clones here, not all; method: immunoSEQ multiplex PCR. This table has 64,000 or so clones, around 90% appearing once. CDR3 size: 15 residues. Germline values: CDR1 SGHDT, CDR2 YYEEEE. The V gene lost 0 bases and the J gene lost 0 bases, with 7 bases spanning the gap. As to time point: cycle 4 day 1 (C4D1), after 5 to 7 weeks of nivolumab. All the patients suffered relapse after autologous stem cell transplantation, and brentuximab vedotin exposure differed. This chain uses TRBV5-6 with TRBJ1-3; D gene uncertain. The specimen comprised peripheral blood mononuclear cells (PBMCs), sampled before the fourth cycle of nivolumab. The sequence was collected from a human donor with classical Hodgkin lymphoma. The CDR3 loop is CASSLVKVSGNTIYF. The CDR3 DNA reads TGTGCCAGCAGCTTGGTTAAGGTCTCTGGAAACACCATATATTTT. Supplemented by reference TRBV5-6 and TRBJ1-3, the full variable domain reads DAGVTQSPTHLIKTRGQQVTLRCSPKSGHDTVSWYQQALGQGPQFIFQYYEEEERQRGNFPDRFSGHQFPNYSSELNVNALLLGDSALYLCASSLVKVSGNTIYFGEGSWLTVV.